Following are 9 T cell receptor beta chains from one sample sequenced in a study of T cell responses to AZD1222 COVID-19 vaccine. Clones were sequenced by immunoSEQ multiplex PCR, and TCRdb holds only the in-frame ones, with some missing. The top ten hold roughly 7.1% of the sample, which has about 130,000 clones, about 93% seen once. This material consisted of peripheral blood, taken 28 days after the second AZD1222 dose. The receptors were sampled from an adult who received the AZD1222 COVID-19 vaccine.

Here the CDR3 reads CASRRTGGHTIYF. CDR3 DNA: TGTGCCAGCAGACGGACAGGGGGCCACACCATATATTTT. This rearrangement joins TRBV12-3 or TRBV12-4 to TRBJ1-3, with 11 nucleotides matching TRBD1. CDR3 size: 13 residues. Unmatched junction bases numbered 3, after V lost 6 bases and J lost 8 bases.

CDR3 sequence reads: CAITPGQGRINYGYTF. The CDR3 region has the DNA TGTGCCATCACTCCGGGACAGGGTCGAATTAACTATGGCTACACCTTC. This chain uses TRBV10-3 with TRBJ1-2; 9 nucleotides line up with TRBD1. Germline CDR1 ENHRY, CDR2 SYGVKD. The CDR3 covers 16 residues. Trimming at V came to 7 bases and at J to 1 base, leaving 10 bases not matched to a gene.

V and J are TRBV12-3 or TRBV12-4 and TRBJ2-7; weak D call: TRBD1 (6 bases). CDR3 length equals 13 residues. The germline V and J ends were trimmed by 11 bases and 3 bases, with 17 bases remaining between them. In nucleotides, the CDR3 is TGTGCCGCCACAACGAAGGACAGCTACGAGCAGTACTTC. This sequence encodes CAATTKDSYEQYF.

This clone occurred a few times. The gene calls are TRBV2 and TRBJ1-1; no reliable D call. V was shortened by 2 bases and J by 2 bases, with 9 bases between the two germline ends. The CDR3 is 14 residues long. CDR1 and CDR2 from the germline V gene are SNHLY and FYNNEI. CDR3 coding DNA: TGTGCCAGCAGTGAACCCCGGAGAAACACTGAAGCTTTCTTT. Amino acids: CASSEPRRNTEAFF.

The CDR3 region is CASSYSTGVGNTIYF. The DNA of the CDR3 is TGTGCCAGCAGTTACTCAACAGGGGTTGGAAACACCATATATTTT. J is TRBJ1-3 and V is TRBV6-5, with TRBD1 identical over 7 bases. Trimming cost V 0 bases and J 3 bases; bases outside gene matches: 2. The CDR3 contains 15 residues. Germline V gene data show CDR1 as MNHEY and CDR2 as SVGAGI.

The DNA of the CDR3 is TGTGCCAGCAGTTACGGCAGCAACAACTATGGCTACACCTTC. This translates into CASSYGSNNYGYTF. The rearrangement links TRBV6-5 to TRBJ1-2, with D uncertain. Trimming took 2 bases from V and 2 from J, leaving 9 bases between them. Germline lookup yields CDR1 MNHEY and CDR2 SVGAGI. The CDR3 consists of 14 residues.

The rearrangement joins TRBV5-8 to TRBJ2-7; D is unclear. Germline loops: CDR1 SGHTS, CDR2 YDEGEE. V was pared by 4 bases and J by 7 bases, with 6 bases between. There are 10 residues in the CDR3. CDR3 region: CASSRWEQYF. The CDR3 DNA follows: TGTGCCAGCAGCCGGTGGGAGCAGTACTTC.

The chain employs TRBV5-4 and TRBJ2-3; tentatively, D is TRBD2 (6 bases). Trimming shortened V by 9 bases and J by 5 bases, and 16 bases separated the two germline ends. Germline V lookup: CDR1 SGHNT, CDR2 YYREEE (reference sequence). The CDR3 covers 13 residues. The CDR3 bases are TGTGCCACCGCGGGGCCCGCGGGAGATACGCAGTATTTT. This codes for CATAGPAGDTQYF.

V usage is TRBV7-9 and J usage is TRBJ2-3; no clear D. From germline, CDR1 is SEHNR and CDR2 FQNEAQ (reference sequence). This CDR3 is built from 15 residues. V was cut by 1 base and J by 3 bases, with 11 bases left in between. The CDR3 region is CASSLGVGRTDTQYF. CDR3 nucleotide sequence: TGTGCCAGCAGCTTAGGTGTGGGCAGGACAGATACGCAGTATTTT.